Below are 22 T cell receptor beta chains sequenced from a single sample in a study of T cell repertoires in cytomegalovirus infection. TCRdb re-derived calls from the reads in MiXCR, one entry per CDR3 protein. This table has about 740,000 distinct CDR3 sequences, 35% appearing once. Input material: PBMCs. These receptors were taken from a human donor in good health (CMV status not recorded). Some clones in this sample may be carry-over from other donors' samples.

This clonotype was counted only a few times. The V and J genes are TRBV7-4 and TRBJ2-5; D possibly uses TRBD1 or TRBD2 (5 bases each). CDR1 SGHVT and CDR2 SQSDAQ come from the germline V gene. Between the trimmed V and J ends, which lost 3 bases and 7 bases, there was a span of 9 bases. This CDR3 spans 12 amino acids. CDR3 amino acids: CASSLGEWTQYF. CDR3 bases: TGTGCCAGCAGCTTGGGGGAGTGGACCCAGTACTTC.

This clonotype was counted only a few times. The chain joins TRBV10-3 to TRBJ1-1, with D unresolved. The CDR3 sequence is 15 residues long. The ends were cut back, 7 bases at V and 1 base at J, with 16 bases in the middle. Germline assignment: CDR1 ENHRY and CDR2 SYGVKD. The CDR3 loop reads CAIKDPMKPNTEAFF. In DNA, the CDR3 is TGTGCCATCAAGGACCCGATGAAGCCGAACACTGAAGCTTTCTTT.

The chain combines TRBV28 with TRBJ2-1, with D possibly called TRBD1 or TRBD2 (5 bases each). Trimming shortened V by 4 bases and J by 6 bases, and 22 bases separated the two germline ends. The CDR3 is 17 amino acids. Germline V gene lookup returns CDR1 MDHEN and CDR2 SYDVKM. The CDR3 region has the DNA TGTGCCAGCAGTTGGGATAGAAGGGGCGCGGGTATCAATGAGCAGTTCTTC. It yields the protein CASSWDRRGAGINEQFF.

This clonotype came up a few times. The genes are TRBV19 and TRBJ2-1; 10 bases line up with TRBD2. Trimming at V came to 6 bases and at J to 0 bases, leaving 11 bases not matched to a gene. The CDR3 totals 18 residues. Germline CDR1 and CDR2: LNHDA and SQIVND (reference sequence). The CDR3 is CASRGVAGGFGSYNEQFF. In nucleotides, the CDR3 is TGTGCCAGTAGGGGAGTAGCGGGGGGCTTCGGCTCCTACAATGAGCAGTTCTTC. Full variable domain (missing parts from reference TRBV19 and TRBJ2-1): DGGITQSPKYLFRKEGQNVTLSCEQNLNHDAMYWYRQDPGQGLRLIYYSQIVNDFQKGDIAEGYSVSREKKESFPLTVTSAQKNPTAFYLCASRGVAGGFGSYNEQFFGPGTRLTVL.

The chain employs TRBV6-6 and TRBJ1-6; D not certain. Germline V gives CDR1 MNHNY, CDR2 SVGAGI (reference sequence). The CDR3 spans 16 residues. Trimming took 2 bases from V and 2 from J, leaving 10 bases between them. CDR3 in amino acids: CASSYDYETYNSPLHF. CDR3 bases: TGTGCCAGCAGTTACGATTACGAAACCTATAATTCACCCCTCCACTTT.

This clonotype was observed many times. The junction shows a germline mismatch at one end, possibly a read error. Here the CDR3 DNA reads TGTGCCAGCAGCTTATCCAGAGGAAACACTGAAGCTTTCTTT. It codes for CASSLSRGNTEAFF. The rearrangement links TRBV4-1 to TRBJ1-1; D is ambiguous. From germline, CDR1 is MGHRA and CDR2 YSYEKL. CDR3 length: 14 amino acids.

This clonotype has more than one count but fewer than ten. The chain is built from TRBV28 and TRBJ2-2; D possibly corresponds to TRBD1 (5 bases). Germline V gene sequence: CDR1 MDHEN, CDR2 SYDVKM. This CDR3 is 16 amino acids long. V was cut by 5 bases and J by 0 bases, with 13 bases left in between. CDR3 sequence (DNA): TGTGCCAGCAGTACACAGGATTTCGCGAACACCGGGGAGCTGTTTTTT. This sequence encodes CASSTQDFANTGELFF.

V is TRBV7-8 and J is TRBJ2-7, with TRBD1 identical over 9 bases. Unmatched junction bases numbered 7, after V lost 4 bases and J lost 3 bases. CDR3 size: 15 residues. Germline CDR1 SGHVS, CDR2 FQNEAQ. The CDR3 bases are TGTGCCAGCAGCTCGGACAGGGGATTTATCTACGAGCAGTACTTC. This gives the protein CASSSDRGFIYEQYF.

The chain couples TRBV28 to TRBJ2-3; 7 bases agree with TRBD2. CDR3 length equals 15 residues. V was pared by 4 bases and J by 6 bases, with 10 bases of the junction left unmatched. Germline loops: CDR1 MDHEN, CDR2 SYDVKM. This CDR3 reads CASSWEGRVIDTQYF. DNA of the CDR3: TGTGCCAGCAGTTGGGAGGGCAGGGTGATTGATACGCAGTATTTT.

V is TRBV6-1 and J is TRBJ2-3, with TRBD2 matching 7 bases. V shed 4 bases and J 3 bases; nucleotides not matched to a gene: 1. The CDR3 loop spans 13 amino acids. In germline, CDR1 is MNHNS, CDR2 SASEGT. This chain's CDR3 is CASSGAGTDTQYF. DNA of the CDR3: TGTGCCAGCAGTGGAGCGGGAACAGATACGCAGTATTTT.

This clonotype was counted a few times. This may arise from a read error, as a much more abundant clone is one base away. The chain combines TRBV7-2 with TRBJ1-2, with 9 bases lining up with TRBD1. The CDR3 covers 16 residues. Germline CDR1 SGHTA, CDR2 FQGNSA. The CDR3 DNA follows: TGTGCCAGCAGCTTAGATTCAGGGACAGGGATCTATTGCTACACCTTC. Amino acids: CASSLDSGTGIYCYTF.

This clonotype came up a few times. The chain uses TRBV24-1 and TRBJ2-2; weak D call: TRBD1 (6 bases). Per the germline V gene, CDR1 is KGHDR and CDR2 is SFDVKD. Trimming pared 5 bases from V and 4 bases from J, leaving 13 bases between. This CDR3 comprises 15 residues. The CDR3 is CATSARQVSTGELFF. The CDR3 DNA is TGTGCCACCAGTGCCCGACAGGTCAGCACCGGGGAGCTGTTTTTT.

On this clonotype: Germline and junction disagree at one end, which may indicate a read error. The chain links TRBV7-2 to TRBJ1-1, with TRBD1 as a possible D gene (5 bases). The germline V gene encodes CDR1 SGHTA and CDR2 FQGNSA. The CDR3 loop spans 12 amino acids. Written as DNA, the CDR3 is TGTGCCAGCAGATTAGGGGATCCTGAAGCTTTCTTT. The encoded protein is CASRLGDPEAFF.

The chain links TRBV9 to TRBJ1-6; 8 bases agree with TRBD1. This CDR3 comprises 16 residues. Germline V lookup: CDR1 SGDLS, CDR2 YYNGEE. Trimming at V came to 4 bases and at J to 3 bases, leaving 6 bases not matched to a gene. CDR3 in amino acids: CASSKTGDDYNSPLHF. DNA for the CDR3: TGTGCCAGCAGCAAGACAGGGGACGACTATAATTCACCCCTCCACTTT.

The V call is TRBV5-1, the J call TRBJ1-2, with D unclear. The germline CDR1 and CDR2 sequences are SGHRS and YFSETQ. The CDR3 has 14 amino acids. V dropped 4 bases and J dropped 7 bases, with 17 bases sitting between them. CDR3 region: CASSATISLGGYTF. CDR3 in DNA: TGCGCCAGCAGCGCGACCATCAGCCTCGGTGGCTACACCTTC. Full variable domain (missing parts from reference TRBV5-1 and TRBJ1-2): KAGVTQTPRYLIKTRGQQVTLSCSPISGHRSVSWYQQTPGQGLQFLFEYFSETQRNKGNFPGRFSGRQFSNSRSEMNVSTLELGDSALYLCASSATISLGGYTFGSGTRLTVV.

This clonotype was seen repeatedly, ten times or more. The chain uses TRBV7-2 and TRBJ1-4; 11 bases are a match to TRBD1. This CDR3 comprises 15 residues. The V segment lost 2 bases and the J segment 10 bases; nucleotides outside the gene matches: 6. Looked up from germline, CDR1 is SGHTA and CDR2 is FQGNSA. The CDR3 coding sequence is TGTGCCAGCAGCTTACGTGGACAGGGGGCGGGAAAACTGTTTTTT. The encoded protein is CASSLRGQGAGKLFF.

The rearrangement links TRBV7-2 to TRBJ2-7, with a tentative D call TRBD1 (6 bases). CDR3 length: 15 residues. CDR1 and CDR2 from the germline V gene are SGHTA and FQGNSA. V lost 0 bases, J lost 3 bases, and 12 bases lay in between. CDR3 sequence reads: CASSLATGIYYEQYF. CDR3 nucleotide sequence: TGTGCCAGCAGCTTAGCAACAGGGATCTACTACGAGCAGTACTTC.

The rearrangement links TRBV7-6 to TRBJ2-2, with D unresolved. The CDR3 length is 14 residues. V was trimmed by 0 bases and J by 3 bases, leaving 5 bases between them. Germline V gene data show CDR1 as SGHVS and CDR2 as FNYEAQ. The DNA for the CDR3 is TGTGCCAGCAGCTTAGCTTTCTACACCGGGGAGCTGTTTTTT. Amino acid sequence: CASSLAFYTGELFF.

This clonotype was observed a handful of times. The genes are TRBV10-1 and TRBJ1-1; no clear D gene. Deletions cut 6 bases from V and 0 bases from J, with 11 bases between. CDR1 is WNHNN and CDR2 is SYGVQD in the germline V gene (reference sequence). The CDR3 runs 14 residues. As DNA, the CDR3 is TGCGCCAGCAGAGCGGACCGCGTGAACACTGAAGCTTTCTTT. It encodes CASRADRVNTEAFF.

This clonotype was detected a few times. This chain's CDR3 is CASSIGPTLSSYEQYF. The CDR3 DNA reads TGTGCCAGTAGTATAGGGCCGACGTTGAGCTCCTACGAGCAGTACTTC. This chain links TRBV19 with TRBJ2-7; the D is unclear. Deletions cut 1 base from V and 0 bases from J, with 13 bases between. Germline CDR1 reads LNHDA; CDR2 reads SQIVND (reference sequence). The CDR3 totals 16 residues.

This clonotype was observed many times. The rearrangement joins TRBV7-2 to TRBJ2-3; TRBD2 agrees at 8 bases. Germline trimming cut 6 bases from V and 4 bases from J; bases unmatched to any gene: 12. CDR3 size: 16 residues. CDR1 is SGHTA and CDR2 is FQGNSA in the germline V gene. CDR3 region: CASRNSPGRAPDTQYF. CDR3 coding DNA: TGTGCCAGCAGGAATTCCCCCGGGAGGGCCCCAGATACGCAGTATTTT.

This clonotype appeared many times. The rearrangement joins TRBV2 to TRBJ1-1; D is unresolved. Germline values: CDR1 SNHLY, CDR2 FYNNEI. The CDR3 has 15 residues. Trimming took off 6 bases at V and 1 base at J, with 15 bases between the two ends. CDR3 DNA: TGTGCCAGCAGACGGTCCGCGGGTGGGAACACTGAAGCTTTCTTT. As protein: CASRRSAGGNTEAFF.